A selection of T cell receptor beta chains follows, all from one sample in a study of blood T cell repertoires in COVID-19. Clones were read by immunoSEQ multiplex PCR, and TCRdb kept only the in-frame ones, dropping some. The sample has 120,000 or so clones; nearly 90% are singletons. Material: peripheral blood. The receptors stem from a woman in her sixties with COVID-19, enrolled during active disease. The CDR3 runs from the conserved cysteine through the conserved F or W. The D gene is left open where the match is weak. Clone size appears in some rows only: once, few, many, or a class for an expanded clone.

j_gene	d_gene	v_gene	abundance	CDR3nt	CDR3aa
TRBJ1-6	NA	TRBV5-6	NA	TGTGCCAGCAGCTTGGGCAGGGGTCGTTCACCCCTCCACTTT	CASSLGRGRSPLHF
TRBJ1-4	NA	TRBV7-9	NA	TGTGCCAGCAGCGGAAACGGGGGGTTCCTGTTTTTT	CASSGNGGFLFF
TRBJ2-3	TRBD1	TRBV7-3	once	TGTGCCAGCAGGCCTCCCACGGGACAGGGGGCGGTTTTGGATACGCAGTATTTT	CASRPPTGQGAVLDTQYF
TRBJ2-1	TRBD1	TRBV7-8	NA	TGTGCCAGCAGCGAAACAGGGGCCGAGGAGCAGTTCTTC	CASSETGAEEQFF
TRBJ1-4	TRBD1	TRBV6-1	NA	TGTGCCAGCAGTGAGACAGGGGGATGGAATGAAAAACTGTTTTTT	CASSETGGWNEKLFF
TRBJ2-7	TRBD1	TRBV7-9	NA	TGTGCCAGCAGTCTCCAGGGGGAGTACGAGCAGTACTTC	CASSLQGEYEQYF
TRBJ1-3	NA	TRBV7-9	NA	TGTGCCAGCAGCCCACAGTCTCTTACTGGAAACACCATATATTTT	CASSPQSLTGNTIYF
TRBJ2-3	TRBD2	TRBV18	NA	TGTGCCAGCTCACCAGAGCGGGGGAGCACAGATACGCAGTATTTT	CASSPERGSTDTQYF
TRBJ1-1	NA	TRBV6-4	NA	TGTGCCAGCAGGGCAGGGGCCGCGAACACTGAAGCTTTCTTT	CASRAGAANTEAFF
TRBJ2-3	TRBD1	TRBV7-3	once	TGTGCCAGCAGCTTAAGGGACAGTAGCACAGATACGCAGTATTTT	CASSLRDSSTDTQYF
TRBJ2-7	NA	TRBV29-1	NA	TGCAGCGTTGAAGGGATCAGGGGCGCCTACGAGCAGTACTTC	CSVEGIRGAYEQYF
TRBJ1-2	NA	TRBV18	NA	TGTGCCAGCTCACCCCGGGGGACCCCAGGTGACTATGGCTACACCTTC	CASSPRGTPGDYGYTF
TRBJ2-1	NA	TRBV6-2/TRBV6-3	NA	TGTGCCAGCAGCCCAATATCCTACAATGAGCAGTTCTTC	CASSPISYNEQFF
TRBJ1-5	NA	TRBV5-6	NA	TGTGCCAGCAGCTTGTTTGGGACAAATAGCAATCAGCCCCAGCATTTT	CASSLFGTNSNQPQHF
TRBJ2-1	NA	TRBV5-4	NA	TGTGCCAGCAGCTTTGGCGGGATTTCCTACAATGAGCAGTTCTTC	CASSFGGISYNEQFF
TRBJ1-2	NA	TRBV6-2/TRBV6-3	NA	TGTGCCAGCAGTTACCAGACAGGATTCAATGGCTACACCTTC	CASSYQTGFNGYTF
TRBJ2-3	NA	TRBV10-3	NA	TGTGCCATCGGGGGGAATAGCGGAAGCACAGATACGCAGTATTTT	CAIGGNSGSTDTQYF
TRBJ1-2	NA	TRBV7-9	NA	TGTGCCAGCAGCCAAGGACAGATCTATGGCTACACCTTC	CASSQGQIYGYTF
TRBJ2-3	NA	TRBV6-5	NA	TGTGCCAGCAGGGAGGCAGGTAGCACAGATACGCAGTATTTT	CASREAGSTDTQYF
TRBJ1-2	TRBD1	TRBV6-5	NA	TGTGCCAGCAGGCCTCAGGGGGGCTATGGCTACACCTTC	CASRPQGGYGYTF
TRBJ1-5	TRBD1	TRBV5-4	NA	TGTGCCAGCAGTAAACCGACAGGGCCTCAGCCCCAGCATTTT	CASSKPTGPQPQHF
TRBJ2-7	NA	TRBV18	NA	TGTGCCAGCTCACCAGCGTTGCACGAGCAGTACTTC	CASSPALHEQYF
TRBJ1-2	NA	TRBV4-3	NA	TGCGCCAGCAGCCATAATCGACAGGTTCCAAACTATGGCTACACCTTC	CASSHNRQVPNYGYTF
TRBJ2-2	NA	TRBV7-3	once	TGTGCCAGCGGGGCCGGGTCGGGCACCGGGGAGCTGTTTTTT	CASGAGSGTGELFF
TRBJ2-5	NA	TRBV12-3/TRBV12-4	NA	TGTGCCAGCAGTTTTACAGGAGGGGAGACCCAGTACTTC	CASSFTGGETQYF
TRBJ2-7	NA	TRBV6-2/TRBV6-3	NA	TGTGCCAGCAGCTTCGTCTACGAGCAGTACTTC	CASSFVYEQYF
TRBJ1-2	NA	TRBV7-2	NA	TGTGCCAGCAGCTCTAACGGGGGGGGATACTATGGCTACACCTTC	CASSSNGGGYYGYTF
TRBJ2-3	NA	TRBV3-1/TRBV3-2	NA	TGTGCCAGCAGCCATACAGGGTTCACAGATACGCAGTATTTT	CASSHTGFTDTQYF
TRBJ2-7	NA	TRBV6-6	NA	TGTGCCAGCAGTTACGTCCCGGACGGGAGATACGAGCAGTACTTC	CASSYVPDGRYEQYF
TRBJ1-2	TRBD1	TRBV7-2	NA	TGTGCCAGCAGCTTAGTGACAGGGATGTCTGGCTATGGCTACACCTTC	CASSLVTGMSGYGYTF
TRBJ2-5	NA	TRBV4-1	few	TGCGCCAGCAGCCACCCGCGGGAACGTGTCCAGTACTTC	CASSHPRERVQYF
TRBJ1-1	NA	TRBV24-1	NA	TGTGCCACCAGTGATTGCCTCAGGGTGACCTCGGTCGGAGACACTGAAGCTTTCTTT	CATSDCLRVTSVGDTEAFF
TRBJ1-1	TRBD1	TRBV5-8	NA	TGTGCCAGCAGCTTCAGGACAGGGTTCCTGAACACTGAAGCTTTCTTT	CASSFRTGFLNTEAFF
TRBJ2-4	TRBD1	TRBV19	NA	TGTGCCAGTATCCACGGACAGGAGATAGCCAAAAACATTCAGTACTTC	CASIHGQEIAKNIQYF
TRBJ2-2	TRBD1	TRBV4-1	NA	TGCGCCAGCAGCCAAGGACCGGGACAGGGGGAAAGGGAGCTGTTTTTT	CASSQGPGQGERELFF
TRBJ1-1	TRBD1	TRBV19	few	TGTGCCAGTAGTATAGATCTGGGCAGGGGGACTGAAGCTTTCTTT	CASSIDLGRGTEAFF